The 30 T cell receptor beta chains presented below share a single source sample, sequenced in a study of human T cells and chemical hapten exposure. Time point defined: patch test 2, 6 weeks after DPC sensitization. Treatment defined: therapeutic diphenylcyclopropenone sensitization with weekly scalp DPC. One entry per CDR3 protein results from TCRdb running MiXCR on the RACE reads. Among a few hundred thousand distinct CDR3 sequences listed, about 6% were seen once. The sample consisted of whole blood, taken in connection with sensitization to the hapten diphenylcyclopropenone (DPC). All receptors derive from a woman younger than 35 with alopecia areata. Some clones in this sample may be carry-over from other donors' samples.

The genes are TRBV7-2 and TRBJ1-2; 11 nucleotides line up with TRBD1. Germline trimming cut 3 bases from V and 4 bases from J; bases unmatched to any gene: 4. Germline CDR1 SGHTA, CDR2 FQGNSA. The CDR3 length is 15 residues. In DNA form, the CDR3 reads TGTGCCAGCAGCTTCGGACAGGGGGCGGGCTATGGCTACACCTTC. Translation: CASSFGQGAGYGYTF.

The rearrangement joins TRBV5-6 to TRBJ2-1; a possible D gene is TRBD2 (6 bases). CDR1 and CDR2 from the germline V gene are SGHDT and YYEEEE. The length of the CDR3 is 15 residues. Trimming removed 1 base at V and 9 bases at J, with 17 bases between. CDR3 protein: CASSLWDLRGGEQFF. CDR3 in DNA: TGTGCCAGCAGCTTGTGGGATCTGCGGGGAGGTGAGCAGTTCTTC.

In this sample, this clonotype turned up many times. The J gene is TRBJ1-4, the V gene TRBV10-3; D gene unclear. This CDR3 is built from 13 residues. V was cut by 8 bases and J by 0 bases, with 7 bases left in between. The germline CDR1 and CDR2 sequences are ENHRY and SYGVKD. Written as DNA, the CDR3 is TGTGCCATCCGAAGGGCAACTAATGAAAAACTGTTTTTT. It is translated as CAIRRATNEKLFF.

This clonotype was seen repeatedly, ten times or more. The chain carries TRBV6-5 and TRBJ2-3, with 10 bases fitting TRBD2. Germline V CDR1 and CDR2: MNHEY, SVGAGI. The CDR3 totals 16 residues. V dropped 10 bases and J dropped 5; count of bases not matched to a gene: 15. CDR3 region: CATKRSGGALVDTQYF. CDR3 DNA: TGTGCCACCAAGAGGAGCGGGGGGGCCTTAGTAGATACGCAGTATTTT.

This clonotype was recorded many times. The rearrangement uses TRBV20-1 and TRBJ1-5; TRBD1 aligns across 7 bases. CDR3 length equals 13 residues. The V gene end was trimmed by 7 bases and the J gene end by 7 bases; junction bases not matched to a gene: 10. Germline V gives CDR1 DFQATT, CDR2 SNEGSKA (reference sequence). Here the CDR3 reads CSGATGAGQPQHF. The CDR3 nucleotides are TGCAGTGGGGCCACAGGGGCGGGACAGCCCCAGCATTTT.

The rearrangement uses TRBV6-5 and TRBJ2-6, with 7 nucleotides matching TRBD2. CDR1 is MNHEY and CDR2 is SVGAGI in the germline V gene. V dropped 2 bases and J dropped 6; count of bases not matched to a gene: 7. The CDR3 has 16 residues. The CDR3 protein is CASSYAGASEANVLTF. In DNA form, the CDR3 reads TGTGCCAGCAGTTACGCGGGAGCATCCGAGGCCAACGTCCTGACTTTC.

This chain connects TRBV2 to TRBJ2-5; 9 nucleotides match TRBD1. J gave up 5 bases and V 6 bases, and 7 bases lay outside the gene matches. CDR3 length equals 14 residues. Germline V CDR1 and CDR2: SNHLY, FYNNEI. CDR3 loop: CASSGQGSGETQYF. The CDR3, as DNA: TGTGCCAGCAGCGGACAGGGGTCTGGGGAGACCCAGTACTTC.

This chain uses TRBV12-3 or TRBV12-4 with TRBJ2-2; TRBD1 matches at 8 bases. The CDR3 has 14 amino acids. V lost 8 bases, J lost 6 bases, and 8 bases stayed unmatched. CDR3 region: CASVNRGISGELFF. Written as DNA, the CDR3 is TGTGCCAGCGTTAACAGGGGGATATCCGGGGAGCTGTTTTTT.

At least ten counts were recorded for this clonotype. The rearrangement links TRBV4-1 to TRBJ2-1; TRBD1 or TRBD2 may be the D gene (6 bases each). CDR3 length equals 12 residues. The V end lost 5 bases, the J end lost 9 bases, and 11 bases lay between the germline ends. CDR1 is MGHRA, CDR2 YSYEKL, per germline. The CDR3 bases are TGCGCCAGCAGCGCAACGGGGGCTGAGCAGTTCTTC. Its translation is CASSATGAEQFF.

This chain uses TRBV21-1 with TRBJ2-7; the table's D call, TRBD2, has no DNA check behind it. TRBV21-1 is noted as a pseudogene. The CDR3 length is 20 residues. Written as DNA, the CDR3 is TGTGCCAGCAGCCTCCGGACTAGCGGGGGCACACTATACCCAAACTACGAGCAGTACTTC. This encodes CASSLRTSGGTLYPNYEQYF.

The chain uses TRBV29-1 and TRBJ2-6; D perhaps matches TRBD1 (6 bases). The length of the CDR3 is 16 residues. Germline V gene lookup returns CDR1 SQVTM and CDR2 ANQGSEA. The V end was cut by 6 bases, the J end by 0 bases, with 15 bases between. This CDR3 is CSVTTGTISGANVLTF. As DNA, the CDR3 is TGCAGCGTCACGACAGGTACCATCTCTGGGGCCAACGTCCTGACTTTC.

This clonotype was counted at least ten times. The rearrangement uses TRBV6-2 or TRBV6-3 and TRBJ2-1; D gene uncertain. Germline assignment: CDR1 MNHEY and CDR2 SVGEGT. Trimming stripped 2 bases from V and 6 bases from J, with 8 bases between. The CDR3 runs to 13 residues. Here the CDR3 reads CASSYRDPNEQFF. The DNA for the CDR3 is TGTGCCAGCAGTTACAGGGATCCCAATGAGCAGTTCTTC.

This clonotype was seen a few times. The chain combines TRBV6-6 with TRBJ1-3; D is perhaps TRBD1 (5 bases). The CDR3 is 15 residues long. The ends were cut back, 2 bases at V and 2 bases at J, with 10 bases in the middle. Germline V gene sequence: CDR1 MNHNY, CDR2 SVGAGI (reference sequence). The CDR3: CASSYPGRTGNTIYF. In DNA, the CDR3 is TGTGCCAGCAGTTACCCGGGACGGACTGGAAACACCATATATTTT.

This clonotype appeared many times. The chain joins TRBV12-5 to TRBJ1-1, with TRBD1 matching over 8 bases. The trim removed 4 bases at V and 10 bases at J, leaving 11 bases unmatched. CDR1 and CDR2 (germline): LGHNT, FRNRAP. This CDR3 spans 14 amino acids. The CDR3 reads CASGSEDRERGAFF. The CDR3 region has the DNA TGTGCTAGTGGTTCAGAGGACAGGGAGAGGGGAGCTTTCTTT.

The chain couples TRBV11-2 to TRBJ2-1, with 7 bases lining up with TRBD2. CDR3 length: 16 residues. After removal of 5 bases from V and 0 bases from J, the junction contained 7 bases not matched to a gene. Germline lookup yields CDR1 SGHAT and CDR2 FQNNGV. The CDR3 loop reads CASSLRGGSSYNEQFF. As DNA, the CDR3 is TGTGCCAGCAGCCTAAGGGGCGGGAGCTCCTACAATGAGCAGTTCTTC.

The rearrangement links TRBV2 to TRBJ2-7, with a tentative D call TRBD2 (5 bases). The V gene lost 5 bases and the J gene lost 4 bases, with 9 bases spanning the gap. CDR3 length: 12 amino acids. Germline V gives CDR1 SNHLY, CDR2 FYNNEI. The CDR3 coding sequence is TGTGCCAGCAGTACCCGAGGGTACGAGCAGTACTTC. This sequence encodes CASSTRGYEQYF.

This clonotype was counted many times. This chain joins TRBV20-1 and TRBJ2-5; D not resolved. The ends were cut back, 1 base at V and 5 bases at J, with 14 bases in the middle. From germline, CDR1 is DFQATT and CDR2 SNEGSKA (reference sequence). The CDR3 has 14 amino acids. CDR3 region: CSARVEFGLETQYF. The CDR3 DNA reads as TGCAGTGCTAGAGTTGAGTTCGGCCTGGAGACCCAGTACTTC.

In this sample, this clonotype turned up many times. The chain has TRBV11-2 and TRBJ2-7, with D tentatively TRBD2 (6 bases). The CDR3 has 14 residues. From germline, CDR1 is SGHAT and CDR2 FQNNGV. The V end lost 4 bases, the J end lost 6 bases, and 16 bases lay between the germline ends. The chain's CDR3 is CASSYGAGTPEQYF. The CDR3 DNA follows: TGTGCCAGCAGCTATGGGGCAGGGACTCCCGAGCAGTACTTC. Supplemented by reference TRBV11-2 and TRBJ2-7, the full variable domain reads EAGVAQSPRYKIIEKRQSVAFWCNPISGHATLYWYQQILGQGPKLLIQFQNNGVVDDSQLPKDRFSAERLKGVDSTLKIQPAKLEDSAVYLCASSYGAGTPEQYFGPGTRLTVT.

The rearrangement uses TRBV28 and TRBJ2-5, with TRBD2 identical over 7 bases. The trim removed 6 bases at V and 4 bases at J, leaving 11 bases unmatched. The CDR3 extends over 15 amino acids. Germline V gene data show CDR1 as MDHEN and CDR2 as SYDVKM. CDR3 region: CASRPRTSAAETQYF. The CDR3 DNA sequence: TGTGCCAGCAGGCCCCGTACTAGCGCTGCAGAGACCCAGTACTTC.

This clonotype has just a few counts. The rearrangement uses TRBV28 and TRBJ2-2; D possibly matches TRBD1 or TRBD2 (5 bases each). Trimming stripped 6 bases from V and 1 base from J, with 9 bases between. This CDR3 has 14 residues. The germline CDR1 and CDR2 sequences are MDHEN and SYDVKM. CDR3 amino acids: CASSGTVNTGELFF. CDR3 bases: TGTGCCAGCAGCGGGACGGTGAACACCGGGGAGCTGTTTTTT.

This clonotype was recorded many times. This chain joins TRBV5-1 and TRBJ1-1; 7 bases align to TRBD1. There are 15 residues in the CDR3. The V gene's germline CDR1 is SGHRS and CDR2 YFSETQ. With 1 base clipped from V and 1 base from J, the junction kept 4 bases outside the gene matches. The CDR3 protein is CASSLYRGTNTEAFF. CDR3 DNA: TGCGCCAGCAGCTTGTACAGGGGTACGAACACTGAAGCTTTCTTT.

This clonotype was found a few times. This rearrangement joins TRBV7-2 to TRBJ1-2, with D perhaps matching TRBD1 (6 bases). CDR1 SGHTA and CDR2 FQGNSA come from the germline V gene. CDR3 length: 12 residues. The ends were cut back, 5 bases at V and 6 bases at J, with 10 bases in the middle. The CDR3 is CASSRDTNGYTF. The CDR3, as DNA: TGTGCCAGCAGCCGGGACACTAATGGCTACACCTTC. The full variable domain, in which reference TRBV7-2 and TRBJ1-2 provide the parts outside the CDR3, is GAGVSQSPSNKVTEKGKDVELRCDPISGHTALYWYRQSLGQGLEFLIYFQGNSAPDKSGLPSDRFSAERTGGSVSTLTIQRTQQEDSAVYLCASSRDTNGYTFGSGTRLTVV.

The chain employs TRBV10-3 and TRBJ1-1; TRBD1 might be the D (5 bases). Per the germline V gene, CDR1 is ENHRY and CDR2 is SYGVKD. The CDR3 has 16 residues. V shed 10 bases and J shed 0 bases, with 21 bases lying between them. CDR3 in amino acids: CATTDGAGYMNTEAFF. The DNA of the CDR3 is TGTGCCACAACCGATGGGGCAGGATACATGAACACTGAAGCTTTCTTT.

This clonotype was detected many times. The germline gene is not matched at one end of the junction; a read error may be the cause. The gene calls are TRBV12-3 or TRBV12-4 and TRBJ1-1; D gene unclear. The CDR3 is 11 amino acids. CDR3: CASSPGTEAFF. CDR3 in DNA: TGCGCCAGCAGCCCAGGTACTGAAGCTTTCTTT.

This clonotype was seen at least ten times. CDR3 protein: CASSLVGRPGYTF. CDR3 bases: TGTGCCAGCAGCTTAGTGGGCAGGCCGGGCTACACCTTC. V is TRBV7-9 and J is TRBJ1-2; D remains unclear. V lost 1 base to trimming and J lost 8 bases, with 11 bases between them. There are 13 residues in the CDR3. Germline lookup yields CDR1 SEHNR and CDR2 FQNEAQ (reference sequence).

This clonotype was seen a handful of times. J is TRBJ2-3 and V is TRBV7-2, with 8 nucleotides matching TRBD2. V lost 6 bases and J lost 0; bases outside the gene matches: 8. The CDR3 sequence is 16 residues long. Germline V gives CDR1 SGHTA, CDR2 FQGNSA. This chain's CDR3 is CASSFIAGKSTDTQYF. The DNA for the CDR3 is TGTGCCAGCAGTTTTATAGCGGGGAAGAGCACAGATACGCAGTATTTT.

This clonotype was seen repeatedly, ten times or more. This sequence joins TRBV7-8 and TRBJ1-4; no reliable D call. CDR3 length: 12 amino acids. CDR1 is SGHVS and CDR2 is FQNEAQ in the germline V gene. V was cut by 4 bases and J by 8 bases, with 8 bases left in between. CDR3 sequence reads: CASSSLEEKLFF. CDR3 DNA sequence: TGTGCCAGCAGCTCATTAGAAGAAAAACTGTTTTTT. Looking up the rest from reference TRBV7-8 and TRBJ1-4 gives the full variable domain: GAGVSQSPRYKVAKRGQDVALRCDPISGHVSLFWYQQALGQGPEFLTYFQNEAQLDKSGLPSDRFFAERPEGSVSTLKIQRTQQEDSAVYLCASSSLEEKLFFGSGTQLSVL.

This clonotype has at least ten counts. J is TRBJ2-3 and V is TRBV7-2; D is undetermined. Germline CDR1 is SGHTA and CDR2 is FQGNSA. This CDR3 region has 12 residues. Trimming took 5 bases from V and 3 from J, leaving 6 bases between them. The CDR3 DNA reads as TGTGCCAGCAGCCGTTGGACAGATACGCAGTATTTT. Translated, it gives CASSRWTDTQYF. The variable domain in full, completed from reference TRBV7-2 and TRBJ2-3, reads GAGVSQSPSNKVTEKGKDVELRCDPISGHTALYWYRQSLGQGLEFLIYFQGNSAPDKSGLPSDRFSAERTGGSVSTLTIQRTQQEDSAVYLCASSRWTDTQYFGPGTRLTVL.

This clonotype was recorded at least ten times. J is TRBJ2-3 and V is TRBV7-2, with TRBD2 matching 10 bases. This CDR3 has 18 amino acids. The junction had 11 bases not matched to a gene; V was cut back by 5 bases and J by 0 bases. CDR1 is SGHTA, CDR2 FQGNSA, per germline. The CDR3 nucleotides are TGTGCCAGCAGCCCTAACGGCGCTAGCGGGGGAAGCACAGATACGCAGTATTTT. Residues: CASSPNGASGGSTDTQYF.

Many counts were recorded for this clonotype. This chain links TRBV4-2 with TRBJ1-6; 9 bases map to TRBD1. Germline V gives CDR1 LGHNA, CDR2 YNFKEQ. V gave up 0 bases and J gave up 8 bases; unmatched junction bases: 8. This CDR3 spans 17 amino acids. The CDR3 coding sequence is TGTGCCAGCAGCCAAGAGGGTAACAGGGGGCTTGATTCACCCCTCCACTTT. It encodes CASSQEGNRGLDSPLHF.